This TCR beta chain was sequenced in a study of early T cells in non-severe SARS-CoV-2 infection (dated by TCRdb to the early 2020s). About the investigation overall: TCR sequencing used bulk RNA from unsorted whole blood, so alpha and beta chains could not be paired.

General findings and caveats noted by the study authors: Matching against VDJdb was skewed toward anti-spike CD8 responses, likely underestimated virus-specific expansions, and missed private and CD4 specificities.

CDR1 is given as SGHRS and CDR2 as YFSETQ, both from the germline V gene. Including cysteine and phenylalanine, the CDR3 has 15 amino acids. The entry retains the CDR3 DNA only, 45 bases that are in frame from base 1. Between the V and J ends, shortened by 2 bases and 0 bases respectively, the junction contains 8 bases. Comment on this clonotype: Its antigen is not yet known. Base quality data are lacking; no much larger clone is found one base away.

A case-control design nested within a healthcare worker cohort in London, UK, was used, with weekly nasopharyngeal swab PCR tests and blood sampling performed. Healthcare workers were recruited during the week of the UK lockdown, between 23 and 31 March 2020, and followed weekly for up to 16 weeks. Library method: 5' RACE. The run used a NextSeq 500. To correct for sequencing error and PCR bias, the TCR library protocol tagged individual cDNA molecules with unique molecular identifiers. Both TCR alpha and beta chains were sequenced, and tight co-correlation was observed between alpha and beta sequence abundances in each sample. From the authors' description of their analysis: V gene, J gene and CDR3 annotation of TCR sequences was performed with Decombinator V4. TCRs were defined as expanded if a significant change between any two time points was detected under a Poisson model with p below 0.0001. TCR abundances were normalised to the total number of TCRs sequenced per sample and were expressed as counts per million. MAIT TCRs were defined by TRAV1-2 paired with TRAJ12, TRAJ20 or TRAJ33, and iNKT TCRs by TRAV10 paired with TRAJ18. VDJdb, accessed 1 November 2021, was searched for CMV, EBV and SARS-CoV-2 annotated TCRs, with TCRs annotated for multiple antigens excluded. TCRdb trimmed the raw reads at Q25, called clones with MiXCR and kept productive beta chains. Merged by CDR3 protein, the rows form single entries marked with the most common genes and DNA. Here the V and J calls rest on TCRdb's processing, not on the authors' analysis. The sample data list about 87,000 distinct CDR3 sequences, and around 13% of these were observed just once. Roughly 6% of the sample lies in the top ten.

The V and J genes are TRBV5-1 and TRBJ2-2, with TRBD2 perhaps the D gene, on 5 matching bases. Sequenced input: whole blood. The clonotype originates from an adult who was a healthcare worker with PCR-confirmed SARS-CoV-2 infection or an uninfected control (not recorded which). This receptor has the CDR3 CASSFEGANTGELFF. DNA sequence: TGCGCCAGCAGCTTTGAGGGAGCGAACACCGGGGAGCTGTTTTTT.